A selection of T cell receptor beta chains follows, all from one sample in a study of control samples from healthy donors and cancer patients. Sequenced by immunoSEQ multiplex PCR; TCRdb stores in-frame clones only, minus some. The repertoire holds tens of thousands of clones, with almost 85% as singletons. Specimen: blood. The receptor set was obtained from a woman aged 60 to 75 in good health. The CDR3 runs from the conserved cysteine through the conserved F or W. Fields, in order: clone size, V gene, CDR3 length, J gene, CDR3 protein. For some rows the clone size is stated as once, few or many, or as a class when expanded; others skip it.

clone_size: -
v_call: TRBV28
cdr3_length: 14
j_call: TRBJ2-2
cdr3_aa: CASSLLWNTGELFF

clone_size: -
v_call: TRBV5-1
cdr3_length: 15
j_call: TRBJ2-7
cdr3_aa: CASSPSWTEKYEQYF

clone_size: -
v_call: TRBV6-5
cdr3_length: 15
j_call: TRBJ2-2
cdr3_aa: CASRPQREGPGELFF

clone_size: -
v_call: TRBV4-3
cdr3_length: 16
j_call: TRBJ1-4
cdr3_aa: CASSQDSRQGREKLFF

clone_size: -
v_call: TRBV19
cdr3_length: 13
j_call: TRBJ2-5
cdr3_aa: CASSSGAAETQYF

clone_size: -
v_call: TRBV28
cdr3_length: 13
j_call: TRBJ1-5
cdr3_aa: CASTKQINQPQHF

clone_size: few
v_call: TRBV7-6
cdr3_length: 13
j_call: TRBJ1-2
cdr3_aa: CASSPRQGAGYTF

clone_size: -
v_call: TRBV6-5
cdr3_length: 13
j_call: TRBJ1-5
cdr3_aa: CASSIGSNQPQHF

clone_size: -
v_call: TRBV5-1
cdr3_length: 16
j_call: TRBJ2-3
cdr3_aa: CASSLGVAGHTDTQYF

clone_size: -
v_call: TRBV18
cdr3_length: 13
j_call: TRBJ1-4
cdr3_aa: CASSPDRGEKLFF

clone_size: -
v_call: TRBV12-3/TRBV12-4
cdr3_length: 12
j_call: TRBJ1-4
cdr3_aa: CASVGVNEKLFF

clone_size: -
v_call: TRBV9
cdr3_length: 15
j_call: TRBJ2-1
cdr3_aa: CASSVGISSYNEQFF